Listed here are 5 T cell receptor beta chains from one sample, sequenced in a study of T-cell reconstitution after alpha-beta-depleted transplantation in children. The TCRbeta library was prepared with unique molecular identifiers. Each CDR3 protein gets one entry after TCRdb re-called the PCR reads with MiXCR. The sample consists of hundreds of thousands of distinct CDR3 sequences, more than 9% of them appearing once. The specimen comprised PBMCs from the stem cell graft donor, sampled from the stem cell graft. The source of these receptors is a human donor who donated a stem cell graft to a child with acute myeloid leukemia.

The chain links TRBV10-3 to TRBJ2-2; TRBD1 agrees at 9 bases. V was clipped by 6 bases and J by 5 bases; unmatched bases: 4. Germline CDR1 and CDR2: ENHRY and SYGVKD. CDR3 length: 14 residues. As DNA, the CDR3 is TGTGCCATCAGACAGGGGGCGAGTACCGGGGAGCTGTTTTTT. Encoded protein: CAIRQGASTGELFF.

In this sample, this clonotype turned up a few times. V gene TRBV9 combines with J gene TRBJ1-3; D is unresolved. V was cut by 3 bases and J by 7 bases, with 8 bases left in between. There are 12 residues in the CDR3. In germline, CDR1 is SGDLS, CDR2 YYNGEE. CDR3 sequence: CASSGTPNTIYF. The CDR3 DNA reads TGTGCCAGCAGCGGTACCCCGAACACCATATATTTT. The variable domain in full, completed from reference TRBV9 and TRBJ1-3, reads DSGVTQTPKHLITATGQRVTLRCSPRSGDLSVYWYQQSLDQGLQFLIQYYNGEERAKGNILERFSAQQFPDLHSELNLSSLELGDSALYFCASSGTPNTIYFGEGSWLTVV.

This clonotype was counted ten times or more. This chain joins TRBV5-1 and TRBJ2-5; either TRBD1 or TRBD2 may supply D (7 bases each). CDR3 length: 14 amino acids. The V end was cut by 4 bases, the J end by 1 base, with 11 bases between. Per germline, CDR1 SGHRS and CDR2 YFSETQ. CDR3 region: CASSQGGPQETQYF. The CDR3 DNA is TGCGCCAGCAGCCAGGGGGGGCCCCAAGAGACCCAGTACTTC.

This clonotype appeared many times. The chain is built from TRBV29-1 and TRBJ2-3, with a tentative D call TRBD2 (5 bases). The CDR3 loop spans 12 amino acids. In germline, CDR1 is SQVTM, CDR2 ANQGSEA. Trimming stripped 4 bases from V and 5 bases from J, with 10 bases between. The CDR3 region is CSVGGPGDTQYF. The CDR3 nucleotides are TGCAGCGTTGGCGGGCCGGGAGATACGCAGTATTTT.

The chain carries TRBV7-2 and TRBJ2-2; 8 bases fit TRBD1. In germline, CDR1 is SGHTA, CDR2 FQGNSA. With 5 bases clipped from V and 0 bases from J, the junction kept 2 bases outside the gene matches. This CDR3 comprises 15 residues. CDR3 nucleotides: TGTGCCAGCAGCCAACAGGGGGCGAACACCGGGGAGCTGTTTTTT. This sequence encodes CASSQQGANTGELFF.